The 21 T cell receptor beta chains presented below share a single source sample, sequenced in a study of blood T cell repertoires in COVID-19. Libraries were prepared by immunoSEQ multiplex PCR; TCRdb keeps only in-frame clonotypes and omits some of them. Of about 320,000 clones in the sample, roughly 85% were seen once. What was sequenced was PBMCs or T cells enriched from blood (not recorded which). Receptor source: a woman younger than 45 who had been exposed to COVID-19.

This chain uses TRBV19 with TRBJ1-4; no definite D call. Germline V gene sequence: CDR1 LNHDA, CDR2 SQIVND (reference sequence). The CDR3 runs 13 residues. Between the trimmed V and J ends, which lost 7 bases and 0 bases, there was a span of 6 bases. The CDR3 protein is CASISATNEKLFF. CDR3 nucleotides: TGTGCCAGTATCTCTGCAACTAATGAAAAACTGTTTTTT.

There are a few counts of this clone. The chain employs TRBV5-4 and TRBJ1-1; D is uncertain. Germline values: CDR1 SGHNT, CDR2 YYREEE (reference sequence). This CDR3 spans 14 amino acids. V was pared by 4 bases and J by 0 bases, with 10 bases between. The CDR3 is CASSNASMNTEAFF. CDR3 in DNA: TGTGCCAGCAGCAACGCATCTATGAACACTGAAGCTTTCTTT.

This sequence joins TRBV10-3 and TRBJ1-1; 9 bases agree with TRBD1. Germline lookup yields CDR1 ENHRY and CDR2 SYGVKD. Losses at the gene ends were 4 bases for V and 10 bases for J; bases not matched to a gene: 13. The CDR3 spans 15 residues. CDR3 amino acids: CAISGSADRGRGAFF. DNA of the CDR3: TGTGCCATCAGTGGATCGGCGGACAGGGGCCGAGGAGCTTTCTTT.

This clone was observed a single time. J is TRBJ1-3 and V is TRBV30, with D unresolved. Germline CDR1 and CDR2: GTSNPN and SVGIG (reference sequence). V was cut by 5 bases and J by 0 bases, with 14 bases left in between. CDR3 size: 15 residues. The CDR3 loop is CAWGWEDYSGNTIYF. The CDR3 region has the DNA TGTGCCTGGGGCTGGGAGGACTACTCTGGAAACACCATATATTTT.

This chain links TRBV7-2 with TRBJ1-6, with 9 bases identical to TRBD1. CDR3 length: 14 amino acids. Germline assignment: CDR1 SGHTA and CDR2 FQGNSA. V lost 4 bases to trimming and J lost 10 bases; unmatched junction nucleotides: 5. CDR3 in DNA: TGTGCCAGCAGCTACGGACAGGGGTGGTCACCCCTCCACTTT. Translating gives CASSYGQGWSPLHF.

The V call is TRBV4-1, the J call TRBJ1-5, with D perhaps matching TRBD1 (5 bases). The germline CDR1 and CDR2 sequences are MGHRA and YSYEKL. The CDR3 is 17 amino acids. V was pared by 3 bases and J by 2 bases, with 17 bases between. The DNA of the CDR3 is TGCGCCAGCAGCCAGTTTAAGGGGCCGTCGGGCAATCAGCCCCAGCATTTT. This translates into CASSQFKGPSGNQPQHF.

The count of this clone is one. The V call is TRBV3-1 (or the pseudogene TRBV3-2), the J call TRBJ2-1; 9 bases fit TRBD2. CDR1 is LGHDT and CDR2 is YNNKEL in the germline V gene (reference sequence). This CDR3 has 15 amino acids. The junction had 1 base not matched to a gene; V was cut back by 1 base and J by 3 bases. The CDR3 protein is CASSQGTSVYNEQFF. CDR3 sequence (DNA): TGTGCCAGCAGCCAAGGGACTAGCGTCTACAATGAGCAGTTCTTC.

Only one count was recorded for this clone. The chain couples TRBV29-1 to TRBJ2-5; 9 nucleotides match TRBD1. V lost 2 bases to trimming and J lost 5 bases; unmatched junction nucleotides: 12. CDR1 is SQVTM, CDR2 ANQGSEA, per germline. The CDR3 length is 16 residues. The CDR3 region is CSVEPSLTGGWETQYF. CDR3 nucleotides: TGCAGCGTTGAACCGAGCCTAACAGGGGGCTGGGAGACCCAGTACTTC. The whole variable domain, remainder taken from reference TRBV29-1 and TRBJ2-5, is SAVISQKPSRDICQRGTSLTIQCQVDSQVTMMFWYRQQPGQSLTLIATANQGSEATYESGFVIDKFPISRPNLTFSTLTVSNMSPEDSSIYLCSVEPSLTGGWETQYFGPGTRLLVL.

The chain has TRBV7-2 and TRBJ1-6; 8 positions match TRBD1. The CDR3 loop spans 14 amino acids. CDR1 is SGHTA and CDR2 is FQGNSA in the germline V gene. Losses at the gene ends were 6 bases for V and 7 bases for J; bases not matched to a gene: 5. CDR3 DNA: TGTGCCAGCAGTCGGGACAGGAAGAATTCACCCCTCCACTTT. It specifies CASSRDRKNSPLHF.

CDR3 nucleotides: TGTGCCAGCAGCCAAGATGCGGCAGCTTTCTTT. This encodes CASSQDAAAFF. The chain has TRBV14 and TRBJ1-1; D is undetermined. In germline, CDR1 is SGHDN, CDR2 FVKESK. The V end lost 0 bases, the J end lost 10 bases, and 6 bases lay between the germline ends. The CDR3 runs to 11 residues.

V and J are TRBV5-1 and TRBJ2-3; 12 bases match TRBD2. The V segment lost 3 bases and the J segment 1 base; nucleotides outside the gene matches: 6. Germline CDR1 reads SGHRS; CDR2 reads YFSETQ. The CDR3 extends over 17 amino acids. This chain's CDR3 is CASSSGLAGTRTDTQYF. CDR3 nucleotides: TGCGCCAGCAGCTCGGGACTAGCGGGCACACGCACAGATACGCAGTATTTT.

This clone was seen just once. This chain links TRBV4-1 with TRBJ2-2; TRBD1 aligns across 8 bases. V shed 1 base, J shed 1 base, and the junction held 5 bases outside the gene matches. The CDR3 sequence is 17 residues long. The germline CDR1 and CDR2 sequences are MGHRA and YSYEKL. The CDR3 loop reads CASSQVAGTGNTGELFF. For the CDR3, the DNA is TGCGCCAGCAGCCAAGTAGCCGGGACAGGGAACACCGGGGAGCTGTTTTTT.

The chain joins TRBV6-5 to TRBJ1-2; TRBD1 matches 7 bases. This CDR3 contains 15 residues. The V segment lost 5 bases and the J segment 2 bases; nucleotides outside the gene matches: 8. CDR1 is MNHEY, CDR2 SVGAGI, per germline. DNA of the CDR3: TGTGCCAGCAGTCAGGGGGACCGTGTGAACTATGGCTACACCTTC. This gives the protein CASSQGDRVNYGYTF.

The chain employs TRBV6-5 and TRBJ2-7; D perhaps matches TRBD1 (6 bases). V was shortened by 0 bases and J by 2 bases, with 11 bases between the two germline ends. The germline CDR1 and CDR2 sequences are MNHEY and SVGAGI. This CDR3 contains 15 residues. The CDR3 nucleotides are TGTGCCAGCAGTTACTCGACGGACAGACCCTACGAGCAGTACTTC. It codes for CASSYSTDRPYEQYF.

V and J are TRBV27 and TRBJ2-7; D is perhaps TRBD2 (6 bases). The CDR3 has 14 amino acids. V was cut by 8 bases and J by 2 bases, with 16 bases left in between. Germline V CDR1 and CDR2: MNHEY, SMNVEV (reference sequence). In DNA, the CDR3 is TGTGCCAGCTTCTCCGGGACTCAAACCTACGAGCAGTACTTC. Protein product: CASFSGTQTYEQYF.

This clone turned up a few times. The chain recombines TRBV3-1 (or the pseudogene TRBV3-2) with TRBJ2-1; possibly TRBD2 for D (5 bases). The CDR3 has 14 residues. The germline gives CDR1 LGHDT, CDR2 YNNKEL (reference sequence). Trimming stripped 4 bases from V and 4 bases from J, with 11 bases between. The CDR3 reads CASSPLDSYNEQFF. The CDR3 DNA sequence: TGTGCCAGCAGCCCCCTGGACTCATACAATGAGCAGTTCTTC.

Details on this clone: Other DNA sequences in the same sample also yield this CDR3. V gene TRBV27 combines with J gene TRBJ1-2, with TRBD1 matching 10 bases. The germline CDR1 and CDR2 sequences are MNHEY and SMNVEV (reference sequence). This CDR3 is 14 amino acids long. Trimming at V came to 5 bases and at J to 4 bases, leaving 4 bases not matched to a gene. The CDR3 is CASSETGGGYGYTF. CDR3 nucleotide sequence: TGTGCCAGCAGTGAGACAGGGGGCGGCTATGGCTACACCTTC.

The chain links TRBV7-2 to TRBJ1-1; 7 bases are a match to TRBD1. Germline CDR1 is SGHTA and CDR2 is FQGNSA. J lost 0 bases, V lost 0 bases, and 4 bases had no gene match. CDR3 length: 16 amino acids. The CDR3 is CASSLASGTVNTEAFF. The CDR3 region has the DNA TGTGCCAGCAGCTTAGCGTCCGGGACAGTGAACACTGAAGCTTTCTTT. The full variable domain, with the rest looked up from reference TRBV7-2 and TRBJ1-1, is GAGVSQSPSNKVTEKGKDVELRCDPISGHTALYWYRQSLGQGLEFLIYFQGNSAPDKSGLPSDRFSAERTGGSVSTLTIQRTQQEDSAVYLCASSLASGTVNTEAFFGQGTRLTVV.

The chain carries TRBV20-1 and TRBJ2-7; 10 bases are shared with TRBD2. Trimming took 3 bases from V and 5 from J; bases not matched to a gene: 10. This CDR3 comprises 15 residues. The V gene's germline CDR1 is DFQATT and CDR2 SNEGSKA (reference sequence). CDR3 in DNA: TGCAGTGCTAGTCCACCCCTAGCGGGAGTTGACGAGCAGTACTTC. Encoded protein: CSASPPLAGVDEQYF.

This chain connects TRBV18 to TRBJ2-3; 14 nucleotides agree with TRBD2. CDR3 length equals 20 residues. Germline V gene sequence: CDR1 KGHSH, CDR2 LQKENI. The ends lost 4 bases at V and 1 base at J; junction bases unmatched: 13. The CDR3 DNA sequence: TGTGCCAGCTCACTGGGACTAGCGGGAGCTTCGGACTCGGGCACAGATACGCAGTATTTT. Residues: CASSLGLAGASDSGTDTQYF.

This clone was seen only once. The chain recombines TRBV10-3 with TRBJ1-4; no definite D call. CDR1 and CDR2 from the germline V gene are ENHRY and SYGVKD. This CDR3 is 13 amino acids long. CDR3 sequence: CAARDATNEKLFF. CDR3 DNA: TGTGCGGCGAGGGATGCAACTAATGAAAAACTGTTTTTT.